The clone carrying this TCR beta chain was counted a few times. Its cognate antigen is unknown. Molecules of cDNA were individually given unique molecular identifiers that were attached to them. In TCRdb, the 5' RACE reads were re-called with MiXCR into one record per CDR3 protein. The sample records around 63,000 distinct CDR3 sequences, about 9.1% being singletons. These data originate in a study of early T cells in non-severe SARS-CoV-2 infection. Study context: Chains were not paired, and sequencing was done on bulk RNA from unsorted whole blood.

Study results and limitations: VDJdb matching skewed toward anti-spike CD8 responses, missing private and CD4 specificities.

Per germline, CDR1 SGDLS and CDR2 YYNGEE. V lost 4 bases, J lost 0 bases, and 16 bases lay in between. There are 17 residues in the CDR3. The starting material was whole blood, obtained at baseline. This receptor was identified in an adult who was a healthcare worker with PCR-confirmed SARS-CoV-2 infection or an uninfected control (not recorded which). The chain joins TRBV9 to TRBJ2-2, with D possibly matching TRBD2 (5 bases). The CDR3 DNA is TGTGCCAGCAGCATCTCGAGAGGGAGACCGAACACCGGGGAGCTGTTTTTT. Its protein is CASSISRGRPNTGELFF.